This TCR beta chain was recovered during a study of human T cells and chemical hapten exposure. Study-level information: How much TCR each sample yielded varied, mostly because pooled library volumes differed slightly.

Stated time point: healthy volunteer bleed at 6 weeks. Unfractionated whole blood yielded the extracted total RNA. Study observations and caveats: DPC sensitization did not alter TCRs above 1 in 1000 frequency.

Unique molecular identifiers were attached to individual cDNA molecules within the library. In the authors' workflow: Sample TCR totals centred on a median of around 93,000, ranging about 20,000 to 700,000. TCRdb analysed the RACE reads with MiXCR anew, one entry per CDR3 protein. TCRdb assigned the V and J calls; the authors' analysis was not used. The sample lists 55,000 to 75,000 distinct CDR3 sequences, around 6.1% occurring once. Germline V gene data show CDR1 as MNHEY and CDR2 as SVGEGT. Trimming shortened V by 2 bases and J by 6 bases, and 9 bases separated the two germline ends. This CDR3 has 13 amino acids. This clonotype was seen ten or more times. Its antigen is not known.

This sequence joins TRBV6-2 or TRBV6-3 and TRBJ2-3; D is ambiguous. This clonotype originated in a female donor in good health. Some clones in this sample may be carry-over from other donors' samples. The sample consisted of whole blood. The CDR3: CASSYTEQDTQYF. CDR3 sequence (DNA): TGTGCCAGCAGTTACACCGAACAGGATACGCAGTATTTT.